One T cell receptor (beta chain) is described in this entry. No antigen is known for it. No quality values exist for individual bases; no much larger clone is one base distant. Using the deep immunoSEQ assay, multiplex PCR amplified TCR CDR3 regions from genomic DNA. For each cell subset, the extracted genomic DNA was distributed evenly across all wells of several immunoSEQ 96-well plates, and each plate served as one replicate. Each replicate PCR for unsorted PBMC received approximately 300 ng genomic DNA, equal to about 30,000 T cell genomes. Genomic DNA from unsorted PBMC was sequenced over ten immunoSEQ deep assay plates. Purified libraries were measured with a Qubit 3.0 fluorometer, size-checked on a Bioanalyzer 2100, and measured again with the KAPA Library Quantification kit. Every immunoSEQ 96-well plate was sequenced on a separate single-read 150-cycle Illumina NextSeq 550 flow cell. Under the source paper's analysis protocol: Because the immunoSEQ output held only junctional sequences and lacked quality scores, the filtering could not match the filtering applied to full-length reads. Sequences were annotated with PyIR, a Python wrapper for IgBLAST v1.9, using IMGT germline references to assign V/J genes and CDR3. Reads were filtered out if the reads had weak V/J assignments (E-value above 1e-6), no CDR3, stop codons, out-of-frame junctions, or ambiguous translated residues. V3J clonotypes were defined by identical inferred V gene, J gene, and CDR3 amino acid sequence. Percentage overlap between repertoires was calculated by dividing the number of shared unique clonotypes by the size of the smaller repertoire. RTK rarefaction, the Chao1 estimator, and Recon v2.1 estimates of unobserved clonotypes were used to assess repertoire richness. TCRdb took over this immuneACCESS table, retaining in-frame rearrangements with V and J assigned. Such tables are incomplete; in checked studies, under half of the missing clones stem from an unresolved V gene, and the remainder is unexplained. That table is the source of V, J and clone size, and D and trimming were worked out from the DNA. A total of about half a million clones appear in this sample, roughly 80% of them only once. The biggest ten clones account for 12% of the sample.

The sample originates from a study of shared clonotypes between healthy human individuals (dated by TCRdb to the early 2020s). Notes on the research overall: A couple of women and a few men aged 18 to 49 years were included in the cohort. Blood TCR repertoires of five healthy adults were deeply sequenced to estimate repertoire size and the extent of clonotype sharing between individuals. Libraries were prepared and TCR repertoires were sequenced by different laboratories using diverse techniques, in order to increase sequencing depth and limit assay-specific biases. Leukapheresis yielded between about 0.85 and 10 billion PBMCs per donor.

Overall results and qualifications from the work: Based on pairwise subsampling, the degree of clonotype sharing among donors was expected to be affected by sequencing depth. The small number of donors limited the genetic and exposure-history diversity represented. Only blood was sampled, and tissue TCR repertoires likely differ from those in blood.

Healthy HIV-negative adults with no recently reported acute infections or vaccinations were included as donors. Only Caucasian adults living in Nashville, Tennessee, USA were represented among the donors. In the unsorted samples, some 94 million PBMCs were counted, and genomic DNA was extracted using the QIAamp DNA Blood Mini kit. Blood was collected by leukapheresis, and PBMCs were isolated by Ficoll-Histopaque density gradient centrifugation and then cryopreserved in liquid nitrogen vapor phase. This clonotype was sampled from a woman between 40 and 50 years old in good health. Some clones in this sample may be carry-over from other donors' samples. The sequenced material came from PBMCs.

The nucleotide sequence reads TGCGCCAGCAGCTTGGGGGACAGGGGAACCGGGGAGCTGTTTTTT. Its coded protein is CASSLGDRGTGELFF. The chain is assembled from TRBV5-1 and TRBJ2-2; TRBD1 aligns with 10 central bases. Sequences SGHRS (CDR1) and YFSETQ (CDR2) are obtained from the germline V gene. Trimming takes 0 bases off V and 5 bases off J; junction bases not matched to a gene: 1. The cysteine opens and the phenylalanine closes a CDR3 of 15 amino acids. Here the CDR3 DNA is all that survives: 45 bases in frame from base 1.